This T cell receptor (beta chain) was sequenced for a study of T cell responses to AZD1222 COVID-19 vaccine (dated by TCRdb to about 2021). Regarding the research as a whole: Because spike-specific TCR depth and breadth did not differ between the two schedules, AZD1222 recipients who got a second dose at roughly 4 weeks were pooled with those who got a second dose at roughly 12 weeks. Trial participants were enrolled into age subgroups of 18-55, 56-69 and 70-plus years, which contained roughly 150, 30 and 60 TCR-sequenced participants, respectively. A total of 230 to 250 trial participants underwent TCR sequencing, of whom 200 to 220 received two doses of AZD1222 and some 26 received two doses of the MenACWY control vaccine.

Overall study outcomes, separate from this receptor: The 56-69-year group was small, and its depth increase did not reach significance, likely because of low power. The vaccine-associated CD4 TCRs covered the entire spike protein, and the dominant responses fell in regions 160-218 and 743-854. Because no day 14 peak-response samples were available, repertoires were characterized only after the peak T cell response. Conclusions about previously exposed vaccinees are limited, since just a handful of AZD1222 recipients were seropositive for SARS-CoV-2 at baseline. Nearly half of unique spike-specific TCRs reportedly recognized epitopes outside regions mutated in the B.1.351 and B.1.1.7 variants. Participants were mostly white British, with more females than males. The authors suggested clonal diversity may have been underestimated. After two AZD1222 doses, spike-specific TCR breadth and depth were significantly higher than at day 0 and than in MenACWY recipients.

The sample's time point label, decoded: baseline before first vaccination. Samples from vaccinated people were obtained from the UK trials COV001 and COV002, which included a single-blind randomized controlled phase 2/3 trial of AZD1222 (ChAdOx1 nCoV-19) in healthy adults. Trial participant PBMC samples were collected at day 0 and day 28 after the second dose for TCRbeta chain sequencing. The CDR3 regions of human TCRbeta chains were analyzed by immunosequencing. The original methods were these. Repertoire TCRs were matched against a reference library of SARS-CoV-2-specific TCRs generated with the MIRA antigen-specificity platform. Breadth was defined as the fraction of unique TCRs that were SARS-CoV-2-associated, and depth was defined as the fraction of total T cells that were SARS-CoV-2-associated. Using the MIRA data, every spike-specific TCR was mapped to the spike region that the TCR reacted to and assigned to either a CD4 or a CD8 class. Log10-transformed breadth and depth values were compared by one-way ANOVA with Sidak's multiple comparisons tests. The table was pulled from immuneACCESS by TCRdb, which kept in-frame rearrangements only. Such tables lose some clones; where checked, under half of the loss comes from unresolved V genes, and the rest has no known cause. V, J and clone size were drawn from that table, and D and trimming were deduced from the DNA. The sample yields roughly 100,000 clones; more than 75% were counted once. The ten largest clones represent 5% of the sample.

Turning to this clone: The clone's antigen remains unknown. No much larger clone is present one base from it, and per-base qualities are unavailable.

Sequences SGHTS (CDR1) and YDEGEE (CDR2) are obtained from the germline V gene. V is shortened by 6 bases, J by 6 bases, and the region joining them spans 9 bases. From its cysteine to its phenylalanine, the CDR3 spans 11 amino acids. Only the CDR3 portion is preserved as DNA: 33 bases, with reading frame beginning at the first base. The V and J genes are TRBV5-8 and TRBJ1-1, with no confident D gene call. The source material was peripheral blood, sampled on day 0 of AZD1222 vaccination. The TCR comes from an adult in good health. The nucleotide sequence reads TGTGCCAGCAACATCCGCCCTGAAGCTTTCTTT. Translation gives CASNIRPEAFF.